The text below deals with one T cell receptor (beta chain). This specimen belongs to a study of monozygotic twins with inflammatory bowel disease. After re-calling the 5' RACE reads, TCRdb lists one entry per CDR3 protein, DNA absent. The sample shows over 150,000 distinct CDR3 sequences, and 2.4% sits with its ten largest clones. Germline V gene lookup returns CDR1 LGHDT and CDR2 YNNKEL (reference sequence). The length of the CDR3 is 14 residues. This rearrangement joins TRBV3-1 to TRBJ2-2; TCRdb picks TRBD2, but there is no DNA to check that call. The TCR originated in a human donor with ulcerative colitis or Crohn's disease, or a healthy co-twin of an affected twin (not recorded which). The sample taken for sequencing was blood. CDR3 sequence reads: CASSRTIGTGELLF.